These 26 T cell receptor beta chains were all obtained from the same sample, sequenced in a study of OX40 agonist ivuxolimab in advanced cancers. Repertoires were generated with immunoSEQ multiplex PCR, while TCRdb's copy carries only in-frame clones and drops some. The data show approximately 70,000 clones, with around 79% seen just once and 5.5% held by the top ten. Here the sequenced sample was CD4+ or CD8+ T cells sorted from blood, taken in a trial of the OX40 agonist ivuxolimab. The source of these receptors is an adult with an advanced solid tumor such as melanoma, head and neck, liver or kidney cancer.

The chain employs TRBV7-3 and TRBJ2-2, with D uncertain. Germline-derived CDR1 and CDR2 are SGHTA and FQGTGA. CDR3 length equals 15 residues. V lost 5 bases and J 5 bases, leaving 15 bases between the germline ends. CDR3 protein: CASSPTAAGTGELFF. In nucleotides, the CDR3 is TGTGCCAGCAGCCCGACGGCGGCCGGGACCGGGGAGCTGTTTTTT.

This sequence joins TRBV4-1 and TRBJ1-1; 7 positions agree with TRBD1. Germline trimming cut 4 bases from V and 0 bases from J; bases unmatched to any gene: 5. The V gene's germline CDR1 is MGHRA and CDR2 YSYEKL. This CDR3 has 15 amino acids. The CDR3 loop reads CASSRTGLMNTEAFF. For the CDR3, the DNA is TGCGCCAGCAGCCGGACAGGACTAATGAACACTGAAGCTTTCTTT.

The chain joins TRBV18 to TRBJ2-1, with TRBD1 identical over 8 bases. Germline loops: CDR1 KGHSH, CDR2 LQKENI. After removal of 1 base from V and 2 bases from J, the junction contained 7 bases not matched to a gene. The CDR3 is made up of 17 amino acids. Here the CDR3 DNA reads TGTGCCAGCTCACCACGTTTGTCAGGGGGCGCCTACAATGAGCAGTTCTTC. Translated: CASSPRLSGGAYNEQFF.

The chain links TRBV19 to TRBJ1-4; the match to TRBD1 covers 8 bases. Trimming at V came to 4 bases and at J to 4 bases, leaving 5 bases not matched to a gene. The CDR3 consists of 15 residues. The germline CDR1 and CDR2 sequences are LNHDA and SQIVND (reference sequence). CDR3 DNA sequence: TGTGCCAGTAGTACGCGGACAGGGAATAATGAAAAACTGTTTTTT. This translates into CASSTRTGNNEKLFF.

The J gene is TRBJ2-4, the V gene TRBV6-6; TRBD2 might be the D (5 bases). V was cut by 6 bases and J by 15 bases, with 21 bases left in between. The CDR3 has 13 amino acids. Germline CDR1 is MNHNY and CDR2 is SVGAGI (reference sequence). CDR3 bases: TGTGCCAGCAGCCAAAACAACCTACTAGTTTGGTACTTC. Its protein product is CASSQNNLLVWYF.

This clone was observed a single time. The chain combines TRBV19 with TRBJ2-3; D may be TRBD2 (6 bases). The V gene's germline CDR1 is LNHDA and CDR2 SQIVND (reference sequence). V lost 4 bases and J lost 5, with 19 bases in between. The CDR3 is 16 amino acids. CDR3 protein: CASSKRGRGSIDTQYF. The CDR3 coding sequence is TGTGCCAGTAGTAAAAGGGGACGGGGGTCCATAGATACGCAGTATTTT.

The chain carries TRBV28 and TRBJ1-4, with TRBD1 matching 11 bases. Germline V CDR1 and CDR2: MDHEN, SYDVKM. The CDR3 runs 14 residues. Unmatched junction bases numbered 3, after V lost 2 bases and J lost 10 bases. The CDR3 sequence: CASSLGQGAIKLFF. The CDR3 DNA follows: TGTGCCAGCAGTTTAGGACAGGGGGCAATAAAACTGTTTTTT.

This clone came up once. The gene calls are TRBV7-6 and TRBJ2-1; possibly TRBD2 for D (6 bases). V lost 8 bases and J 0 bases, leaving 14 bases between the germline ends. CDR3 length: 15 amino acids. Germline CDR1 SGHVS, CDR2 FNYEAQ. CDR3 amino acids: CASGNSGNSYNEQFF. DNA for the CDR3: TGTGCCAGCGGCAATAGCGGAAACTCCTACAATGAGCAGTTCTTC.

The chain couples TRBV25-1 to TRBJ1-4; tentatively, D is TRBD1 (6 bases). The ends were cut back, 1 base at V and 1 base at J, with 16 bases in the middle. This CDR3 is 18 amino acids long. Germline CDR1 and CDR2: MGHDK and SYGVNS. The CDR3 sequence is CASSESSRGRGTNEKLFF. CDR3 sequence (DNA): TGTGCCAGCAGTGAATCGAGTCGGGGGCGCGGAACTAATGAAAAACTGTTTTTT.

This clone came up once. The chain combines TRBV28 with TRBJ2-7; TRBD1 matches at 8 bases. The germline V gene encodes CDR1 MDHEN and CDR2 SYDVKM. The junction had 3 bases not matched to a gene; V was cut back by 3 bases and J by 5 bases. CDR3 length equals 13 residues. CDR3 in DNA: TGTGCCAGCAGTTTGCAGGGGGCCCACGAGCAGTACGTC. Amino acid sequence: CASSLQGAHEQYV.

This clone was seen only once. This chain uses TRBV4-1 with TRBJ1-1; D possibly corresponds to TRBD1 (6 bases). Trimming took 0 bases from V and 4 from J, leaving 12 bases between them. The CDR3 loop spans 15 amino acids. Looked up from germline, CDR1 is MGHRA and CDR2 is YSYEKL. The CDR3 loop is CASSQDGQHTTEAFF. CDR3 nucleotide sequence: TGCGCCAGCAGCCAAGACGGACAGCATACCACTGAAGCTTTCTTT.

This rearrangement joins TRBV15 to TRBJ2-6, with 11 bases identical to TRBD1. The germline gives CDR1 LNHNV, CDR2 YYDKDF (reference sequence). J was trimmed by 2 bases and V by 1 base; bases with no gene match: 4. CDR3 length equals 18 residues. CDR3 DNA sequence: TGTGCCACCAGCAGAGGACGGACAGGGGGCGCTGGGGCCAACGTCCTGACTTTC. Translating gives CATSRGRTGGAGANVLTF.

The CDR3 coding sequence is TGTGCCAGCAGTTTGGGTCCAACTACCCATTTT. Translating gives CASSLGPTTHF. This chain links TRBV27 with TRBJ1-5; D uncertain. CDR3 length equals 11 residues. Germline-derived CDR1 and CDR2 are MNHEY and SMNVEV (reference sequence). Between the trimmed V and J ends, which lost 3 bases and 16 bases, there was a span of 13 bases.

The chain is built from TRBV7-8 and TRBJ2-3, with D perhaps assigned TRBD1 or TRBD2 (6 bases each). Trimming pared 4 bases from V and 6 bases from J, leaving 20 bases between. The CDR3 is 16 residues long. The germline V gene encodes CDR1 SGHVS and CDR2 FQNEAQ. DNA of the CDR3: TGTGCCAGCAGCTACAAGGGGGGAACTCGGGCGGATACGCAGTATTTT. It specifies CASSYKGGTRADTQYF.

The chain links TRBV5-6 to TRBJ2-1; TRBD1 agrees at 8 bases. The germline V gene has CDR1 SGHDT and CDR2 YYEEEE. The CDR3 consists of 15 residues. After removal of 0 bases from V and 4 bases from J, the junction contained 3 bases not matched to a gene. CDR3 sequence: CASSLGTGSYNEQFF. CDR3 in DNA: TGTGCCAGCAGCTTGGGGACAGGGTCTTACAATGAGCAGTTCTTC.

The sample holds a few counts of this clone. The chain joins TRBV6-5 to TRBJ1-1; TRBD1 aligns across 11 bases. Germline V gene data show CDR1 as MNHEY and CDR2 as SVGAGI. Losses at the gene ends were 2 bases for V and 10 bases for J; bases not matched to a gene: 9. The CDR3 contains 15 residues. CDR3 protein: CASSYRGQGGGGAFF. Here the CDR3 DNA reads TGTGCCAGCAGTTACCGGGGACAGGGGGGAGGAGGAGCTTTCTTT.

The rearrangement uses TRBV6-5 and TRBJ2-2; D remains unclear. Germline values: CDR1 MNHEY, CDR2 SVGAGI. The length of the CDR3 is 16 residues. V was trimmed by 2 bases and J by 7 bases, leaving 17 bases between them. Here the CDR3 DNA reads TGTGCCAGCAGTTACATCCCCTTTGAGGAAGGCGGGGAGCTGTTTTTT. Amino acid sequence: CASSYIPFEEGGELFF.

The J gene is TRBJ2-1, the V gene TRBV19, with 7 bases aligning to TRBD2. CDR1 LNHDA and CDR2 SQIVND come from the germline V gene (reference sequence). Trimming took 6 bases from V and 10 from J; bases not matched to a gene: 12. CDR3 length: 14 amino acids. For the CDR3, the DNA is TGTGCCAGTAGCCAAATAGAGCGGGGAAACGAGCAGTTCTTC. This encodes CASSQIERGNEQFF.

CDR3 amino acids: CASTSTGGANVLTF. The CDR3 DNA is TGCGCCAGCACCTCGACAGGGGGGGCCAACGTCCTGACTTTC. J is TRBJ2-6 and V is TRBV5-1; 7 bases are shared with TRBD1. This CDR3 spans 14 amino acids. J was trimmed by 4 bases and V by 6 bases; bases with no gene match: 4. Germline CDR1 reads SGHRS; CDR2 reads YFSETQ.

Concerning this clone: Because the CDR3 is missing its conserved closing phenylalanine or tryptophan, this is likely a read error. The limits of the CDR3 on the DNA are not certain, so only TCRdb's listed CDR3 is given. The chain couples TRBV20-1 to TRBJ1-4. CDR1 and CDR2 (germline): DFQATT, SNEGSKA (reference sequence). Inclusive of both ends, the CDR3 amounts to 11 amino acids. CDR3: CSARGGIQAGL.

The V and J genes are TRBV28 and TRBJ2-7; 8 nucleotides line up with TRBD1. Germline V gene data show CDR1 as MDHEN and CDR2 as SYDVKM. The CDR3 is 14 amino acids. V shed 2 bases and J 2 bases; nucleotides not matched to a gene: 2. CDR3 sequence reads: CASSLQGATYEQYF. Written as DNA, the CDR3 is TGTGCCAGCAGTTTACAGGGGGCAACCTACGAGCAGTACTTC.

V usage is TRBV27 and J usage is TRBJ2-3, with D unclear. The V gene's germline CDR1 is MNHEY and CDR2 SMNVEV (reference sequence). The CDR3 consists of 12 residues. V was pared by 5 bases and J by 0 bases, with 3 bases between. CDR3 coding DNA: TGTGCCAGCAGTGGCAGCACAGATACGCAGTATTTT. Translating it yields CASSGSTDTQYF.

The rearrangement links TRBV7-9 to TRBJ2-1, with a possible D match to TRBD2 (6 bases). The CDR3 has 12 amino acids. Germline V gene data show CDR1 as SEHNR and CDR2 as FQNEAQ (reference sequence). Between the trimmed V and J ends, which lost 5 bases and 5 bases, there was a span of 7 bases. In DNA, the CDR3 is TGTGCCAGCAGCGCGGGGAACAATGAGCAGTTCTTC. Translated, it gives CASSAGNNEQFF.

The count of this clone is one. This CDR3 is CATSRLRAGGRQETQYF. CDR3 sequence (DNA): TGTGCCACCAGCAGACTTAGAGCGGGGGGGCGGCAAGAGACCCAGTACTTC. This chain joins TRBV15 and TRBJ2-5; TRBD2 matches 10 bases. The CDR3 has 17 amino acids. V shed 2 bases and J 2 bases; nucleotides not matched to a gene: 8. Germline CDR1 reads LNHNV; CDR2 reads YYDKDF (reference sequence).

The chain uses TRBV5-8 and TRBJ2-2; tentatively, D is TRBD2 (5 bases). Germline-derived CDR1 and CDR2 are SGHTS and YDEGEE. V gave up 0 bases and J gave up 0 bases, with 9 bases separating them. The CDR3 runs 16 residues. The CDR3 bases are TGTGCCAGCAGCTTGGGGCGGGTGACGAACACCGGGGAGCTGTTTTTT. As protein: CASSLGRVTNTGELFF.

This rearrangement joins TRBV5-1 to TRBJ2-2; D uncertain. The CDR3 extends over 15 amino acids. The V end was cut by 6 bases, the J end by 4 bases, with 16 bases between. Looked up from germline, CDR1 is SGHRS and CDR2 is YFSETQ. CDR3 coding DNA: TGCGCCAGCAAGAATCCAGGAGCGATCACCGGGGAGCTGTTTTTT. Protein sequence: CASKNPGAITGELFF.